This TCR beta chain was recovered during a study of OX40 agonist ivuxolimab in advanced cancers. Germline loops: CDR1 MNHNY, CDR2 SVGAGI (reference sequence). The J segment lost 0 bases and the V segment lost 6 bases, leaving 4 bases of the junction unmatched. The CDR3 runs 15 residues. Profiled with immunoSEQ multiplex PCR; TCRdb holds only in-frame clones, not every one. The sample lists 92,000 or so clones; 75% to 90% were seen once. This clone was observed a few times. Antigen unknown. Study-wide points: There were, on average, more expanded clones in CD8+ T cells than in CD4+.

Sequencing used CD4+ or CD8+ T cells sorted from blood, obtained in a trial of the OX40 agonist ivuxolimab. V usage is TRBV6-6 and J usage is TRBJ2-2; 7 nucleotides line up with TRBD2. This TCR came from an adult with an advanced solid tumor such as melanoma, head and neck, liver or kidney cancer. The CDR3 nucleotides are TGTGCCAGCAGCATGGGGACTACGAACACCGGGGAGCTGTTTTTT. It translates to CASSMGTTNTGELFF.